This T cell receptor beta chain originates from a study of cytomegalovirus exposure and HLA in healthy donors (dated by TCRdb to about 2017). For context, the study as a whole: An earlier analysis of several hundred of the donors reported around 280 Gb of sequence data and 90 million to 120 million unique TCR beta sequences obtained from approximately 180 million T cells. In an earlier analysis of more than 550 of the donors, high-throughput TCR beta sequencing was used to judge whether each TCR beta V gene segment behaved as functional or pseudogenic. In the later analysis, no new phenotypic data were used to find candidate immune exposures; instead, reliance was placed on TCR beta sequences and their occurrence across donors. The study combined high-throughput TCR immunosequencing, statistical association of individual TCRs with disease status, and machine learning to predict cytomegalovirus infection status. The T cell repertoires of several hundred subjects were profiled by immunosequencing and related to cytomegalovirus serostatus. Of the 300 to 400 genotyped donors, about 84% fell in the genetic ancestry cluster associated with self-reported Caucasian donors. Several DR-DQ haplotypes were handled as single units for association and clustering because linkage in the cohort was strong. In a later analysis, previously published TCR beta repertoires from 670 or so donors were re-analyzed and high-resolution HLA genotyping was added so that TCR occurrence patterns could be studied. The aim of the study was to test whether cataloging public T cell receptors could identify signatures of past pathogen exposure. All discovery cohort repertoires had been generated on a single sequencing platform. Roughly 290 gigabases of sequencing data and about 92 million unique TCR sequences made up an early release that covered over 550 HLA-typed donors. Class I and class II HLA loci were covered by the typing at four-digit resolution. The number of donors typed differed by locus, with about 629-630 for A, B, C, DRB1 and DQB1, around 500 for DQA1, over 600 for DPA1, and some 440 for DPB1. Across 398 genotyped donors of the cohort, an average of approximately 220,000 unique TCR beta nucleotide sequences per donor were sequenced, and 15% to 20% of those sequences were non-productive. Besides the first cohort of some 670 subjects, a separate validation cohort made up of 120 different subjects was used. Genome-wide SNP genotypes for about three fifths of the roughly 670 donors were used in a later genetic analysis, which treated that subset as a discovery cohort. Donor age, sex, ethnicity and CMV serostatus were compiled together with the repertoire data. Points the paper makes about the study in general: In this cohort, only TCR beta chains were sequenced, and detectable features were limited by the absence of alpha or paired-chain data. Because some donors lacked HLA typing at each locus, the association tests relied only on the typed subset. The authors suggested that the approach could potentially be generalized to other disease states and immunological phenotypes. Cytomegalovirus status was reported to be diagnosed by the classifier with high specificity and sensitivity in both the original and validation cohorts. A cluster of highly shared sequence variants was judged likely to represent a technical artifact of the sequencing pipeline. Assigning TCR associations to individual alleles was difficult when HLA alleles, especially DR and DQ, strongly co-occurred. In vitro tests confirmed that a few of the cytomegalovirus-associated TCR beta chains recognize cytomegalovirus antigens. A later analysis associated 17,000 or so TCR beta sequences with specific HLA alleles at a false discovery rate of 0.05. According to a later analysis, parvovirus B19, influenza, CMV and Epstein-Barr virus appeared linked to several top co-occurrence clusters. Compared with equally common non-associated chains, HLA-associated TCR beta chains in a later analysis were more clonally expanded and had lower generation probabilities. Sequencing depth was assumed to be roughly uniform across donors in the presence/absence analyses, though that assumption may not hold. CMV serostatus was the only immune exposure information available for the cohort. In a later analysis, the rate of TCR association differed among HLA loci, with DRB1 alleles having the most associated TCRs and HLA-C alleles having the fewest. A later genetic analysis associated a missense DCLRE1C variant with V-gene and J-gene trimming of TCR beta chains, and an independent cohort replicated the association. Correlated functional status among segregating V segments might reflect linkage disequilibrium, but an unknown experimental factor could not be ruled out. A further reported finding was that TCR beta sequences accurately predicted the HLA-A and HLA-B alleles for most subjects in the first cohort. Compared with the approximately 670-donor mean, donors in an Asian-associated ancestry cluster had fewer N-insertions in productive TCRs, according to a later genetic analysis. Across donors, most TCR sequences were observed very rarely, whereas some public TCRs were present in many individuals. Because the 87-base-pair reads could not distinguish some IMGT-functional V segments, including TRBV6-2 and TRBV6-3, those segments were excluded. An earlier analysis of around 500 of the donors showed that most TCR beta V segments appeared in productive rearrangements either about 87% or about 30% of the time, which broadly matched IMGT annotations. A total of around 150 TCR beta chains were listed by the study as associated with cytomegalovirus. Because counts were too low, 15 or so rarely observed V segments, including chromosome 9 orphons, were excluded from the earlier analysis of several hundred of the donors. Most CMV-associated TCR beta chains appeared to be HLA-restricted in a later analysis, and the HLA associations seemed to be driven largely by CMV exposure.

CDR1 and CDR2 (MNHNY, SVGAGI) derive from the germline V gene (reference sequence). V trim: 4 bases; J trim: 2 bases; unmatched bases: 6. Including cysteine and phenylalanine, the CDR3 has 15 amino acids. Only the CDR3 portion is preserved as DNA: 45 bases, with reading frame beginning at the first base. This clone came up a few times. This receptor's antigen is unknown. Base qualities were left out, and no much larger clone turns up one base away. The cohort was made up of several hundred healthy bone marrow donors. Cohort members were all nominally healthy when sampled, although unrecorded immune exposures were likely present. The donor tested CMV seronegative, placing the donor among the 350 to 400 seronegative members of the cohort. A peripheral blood sample was provided by each donor, and peripheral blood mononuclear cells were used for TCR beta sequencing. The Qiagen DNeasy Blood Extraction Kit was used to extract genomic DNA from the blood cell samples.

Library prep was done by the immunoSEQ multiplex PCR assay. The multiplex PCR relied on a mix of 60 forward primers for TCR Vbeta segments and 13 reverse primers for TCR Jbeta segments. The CDR3 region of rearranged TCR beta genes was amplified from genomic DNA by a multiplex PCR assay. On the Illumina HiSeq System, the amplified TCR beta libraries were sequenced as 87-base-pair reads. Per the authors' processing: In a later analysis, tens of millions of unique TCR beta chains were counted across the 650 to 750 repertoires, and some 10 million of these chains were shared by at least two donors. Raw reads were error-corrected and collapsed into unique sequences by a nearest-neighbor algorithm in which closely related sequences were merged to remove PCR and sequencing errors. V, D and J gene segments were assigned by aligning CDR3 sequences to IMGT reference sequences. For a sequence to be retained, a match of at least six nucleotides to both a V gene segment and a J gene segment was required. Rearrangements were classified as productive when the CDR3 lacked stop codons and remained in frame with V and J, and all other rearrangements were classified as non-productive. CDR3 was defined by IMGT convention, running from the second conserved V-encoded cysteine to the conserved J-encoded phenylalanine. Sequences without an unambiguous match to a single V gene segment were excluded from the earlier analysis of about 640 of the donors. In an earlier analysis of approximately 500 of the donors, a V segment was called functional when productive rearrangements were above 56.7%, and segregating when the standard deviation between donors exceeded 5%. A statistical classification framework was developed to diagnose cytomegalovirus status using the catalog of TCR beta chain sequences. A later analysis assigned V and J genes by comparing TCR nucleotide sequences with IMGT/GENE-DB human TR gene sequences. A later analysis assigned CDR3 sequences and most-parsimonious VDJ recombination scenarios with the TCRdist pipeline. A later analysis defined each TCR beta chain by its CDR3 amino acid sequence plus V-gene family, and excluded reads lacking a unique V-gene family. In a later analysis, approximately 640 highly shared, low-generation-probability nucleotide sequences were removed to address suspected cross-contamination and a sequencing artifact. In a later analysis, a clonal expansion index for each public chain was calculated from normalized within-repertoire ranks of inferred template counts. In a later analysis, generation probabilities were computed with a VDJ recombination model fitted to out-of-frame rearrangements, and the resulting probabilities were checked against IGoR. A later analysis scored TCR-TCR, TCR-HLA and TCR-CMV co-occurrence with hypergeometric tests, applying a repertoire-size bias correction to TCR pairs. In a later analysis, false discovery rates were estimated by permuting HLA or CMV assignments 20 times. In a later analysis, co-occurring TCRs were grouped with DBSCAN, and TCRdist sequence similarity was added when clustering was performed within HLA-allele-positive subsets. Co-occurrence clustering excluded repertoires with fewer than 30,000 or more than 120,000 public chains, plus five with anomalous nucleotide sharing. TCRdb carries this immuneACCESS record with in-frame sequences only. Its versions omit some clonotypes, under half of them owing to an unresolved V gene in the studies checked, with the rest unexplained. V, J and clone size are taken as reported in that table, and D and trimming were inferred from the DNA itself. This sample is represented by around 110,000 clones; 66% of them were singletons. The ten biggest clones cover more than 1.5% of the sample.

The V gene is TRBV6-6 and the J gene is TRBJ2-7, and 9 junctional nucleotides match TRBD1. This clonotype was obtained from a man aged 18 to 29 in good health and CMV-seronegative. Sequenced input: PBMCs. The CDR3 corresponds to CASSWGQGYPYEQYF. The sequenced DNA: TGTGCCAGCAGTTGGGGACAGGGATATCCCTACGAGCAGTACTTC.